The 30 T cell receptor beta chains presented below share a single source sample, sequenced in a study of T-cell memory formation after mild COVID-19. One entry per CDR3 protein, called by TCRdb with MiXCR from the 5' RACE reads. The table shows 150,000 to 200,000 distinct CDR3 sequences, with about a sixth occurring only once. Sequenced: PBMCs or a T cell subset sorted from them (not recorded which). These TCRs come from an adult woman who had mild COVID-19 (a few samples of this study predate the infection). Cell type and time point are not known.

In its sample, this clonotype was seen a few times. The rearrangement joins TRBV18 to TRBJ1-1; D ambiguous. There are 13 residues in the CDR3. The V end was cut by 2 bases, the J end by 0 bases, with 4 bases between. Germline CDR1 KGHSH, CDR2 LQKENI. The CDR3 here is CASSPEMNTEAFF. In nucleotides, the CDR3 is TGTGCCAGCTCACCAGAGATGAACACTGAAGCTTTCTTT. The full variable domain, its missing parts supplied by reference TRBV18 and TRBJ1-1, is NAGVMQNPRHLVRRRGQEARLRCSPMKGHSHVYWYRQLPEEGLKFMVYLQKENIIDESGMPKERFSAEFPKEGPSILRIQQVVRGDSAAYFCASSPEMNTEAFFGQGTRLTVV.

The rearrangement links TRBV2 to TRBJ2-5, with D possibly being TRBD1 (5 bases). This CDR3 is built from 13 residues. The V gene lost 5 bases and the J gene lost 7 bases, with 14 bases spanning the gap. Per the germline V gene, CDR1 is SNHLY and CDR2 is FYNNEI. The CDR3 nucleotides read TGTGCCAGCAGTAGGACATTTAGTGGGACCCAGTACTTC. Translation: CASSRTFSGTQYF.

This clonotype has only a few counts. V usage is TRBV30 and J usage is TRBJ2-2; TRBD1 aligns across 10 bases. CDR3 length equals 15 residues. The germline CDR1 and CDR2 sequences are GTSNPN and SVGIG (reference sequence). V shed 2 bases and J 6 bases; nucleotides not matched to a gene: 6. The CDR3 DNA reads TGTGCCTGGAGTATAACCGGGACAGGGGCCGGGGAGCTGTTTTTT. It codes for CAWSITGTGAGELFF. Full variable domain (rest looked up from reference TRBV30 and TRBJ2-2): SQTIHQWPATLVQPVGSPLSLECTVEGTSNPNLYWYRQAAGRGLQLLFYSVGIGQISSEVPQNLSASRPQDRQFILSSKKLLLSDSGFYLCAWSITGTGAGELFFGEGSRLTVL.

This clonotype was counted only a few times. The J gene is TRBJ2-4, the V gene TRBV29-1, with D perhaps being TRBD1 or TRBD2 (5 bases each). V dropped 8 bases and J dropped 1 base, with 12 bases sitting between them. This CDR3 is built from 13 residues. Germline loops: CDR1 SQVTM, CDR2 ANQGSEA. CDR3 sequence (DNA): TGCAGCTCTTACTGGGGGGCCAAAAACATTCAGTACTTC. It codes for CSSYWGAKNIQYF. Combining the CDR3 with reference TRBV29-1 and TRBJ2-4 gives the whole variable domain SAVISQKPSRDICQRGTSLTIQCQVDSQVTMMFWYRQQPGQSLTLIATANQGSEATYESGFVIDKFPISRPNLTFSTLTVSNMSPEDSSIYLCSSYWGAKNIQYFGAGTRLSVL.

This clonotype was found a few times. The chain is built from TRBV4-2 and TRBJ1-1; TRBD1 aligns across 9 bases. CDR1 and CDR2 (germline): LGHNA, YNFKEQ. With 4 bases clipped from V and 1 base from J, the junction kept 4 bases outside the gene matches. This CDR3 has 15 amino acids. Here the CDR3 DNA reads TGTGCCAGCAGCCGGGAGACAGGGGGGAACACTGAAGCTTTCTTT. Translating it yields CASSRETGGNTEAFF.

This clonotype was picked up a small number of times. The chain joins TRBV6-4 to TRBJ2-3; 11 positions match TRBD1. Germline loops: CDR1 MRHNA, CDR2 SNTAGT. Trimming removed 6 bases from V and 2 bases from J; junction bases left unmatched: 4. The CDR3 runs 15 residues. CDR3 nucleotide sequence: TGTGCCAGCAGCCGGGACAGGGGGAACACAGATACGCAGTATTTT. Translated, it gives CASSRDRGNTDTQYF.

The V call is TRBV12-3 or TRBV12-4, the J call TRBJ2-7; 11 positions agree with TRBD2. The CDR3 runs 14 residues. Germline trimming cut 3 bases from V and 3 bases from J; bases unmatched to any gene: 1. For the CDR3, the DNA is TGTGCCAGCAGTTTCCTAGCGGGAGGCTACGAGCAGTACTTC. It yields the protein CASSFLAGGYEQYF.

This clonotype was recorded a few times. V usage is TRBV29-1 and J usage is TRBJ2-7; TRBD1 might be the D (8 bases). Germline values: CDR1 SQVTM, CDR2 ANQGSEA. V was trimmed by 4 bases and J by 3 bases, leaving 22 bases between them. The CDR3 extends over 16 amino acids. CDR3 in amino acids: CSVGGQGNRDYYEQYF. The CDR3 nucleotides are TGCAGCGTTGGAGGACAGGGCAACCGGGACTACTACGAGCAGTACTTC.

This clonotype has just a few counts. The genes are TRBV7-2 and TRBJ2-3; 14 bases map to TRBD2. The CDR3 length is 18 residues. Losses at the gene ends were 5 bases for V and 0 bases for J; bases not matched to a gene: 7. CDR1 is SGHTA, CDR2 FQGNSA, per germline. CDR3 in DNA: TGTGCCAGCAGCCTAAGGACTAGCGGGGGGATTAGCACAGATACGCAGTATTTT. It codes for CASSLRTSGGISTDTQYF.

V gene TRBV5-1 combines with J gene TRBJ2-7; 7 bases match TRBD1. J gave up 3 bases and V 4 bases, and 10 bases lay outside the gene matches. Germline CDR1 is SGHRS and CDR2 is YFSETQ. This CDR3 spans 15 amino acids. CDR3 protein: CASSDYRGLDYEQYF. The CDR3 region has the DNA TGCGCCAGCAGCGACTACAGGGGCCTAGACTACGAGCAGTACTTC.

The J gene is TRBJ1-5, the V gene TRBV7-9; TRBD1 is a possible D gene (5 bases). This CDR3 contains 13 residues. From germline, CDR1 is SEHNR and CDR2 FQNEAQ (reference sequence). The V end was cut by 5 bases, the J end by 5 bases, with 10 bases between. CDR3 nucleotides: TGTGCCAGCAGCAAAGGGGCTGATCAGCCCCAGCATTTT. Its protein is CASSKGADQPQHF.

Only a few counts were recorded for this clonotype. For the CDR3, the DNA is TGTGCCAGCAGCCAAGTCGAGGGAGTCACTGAAGCTTTCTTT. Translation gives CASSQVEGVTEAFF. The rearrangement uses TRBV3-1 and TRBJ1-1; D call uncertain. Germline V lookup: CDR1 LGHDT, CDR2 YNNKEL (reference sequence). CDR3 length equals 14 residues. Trimming stripped 1 base from V and 4 bases from J, with 10 bases between.

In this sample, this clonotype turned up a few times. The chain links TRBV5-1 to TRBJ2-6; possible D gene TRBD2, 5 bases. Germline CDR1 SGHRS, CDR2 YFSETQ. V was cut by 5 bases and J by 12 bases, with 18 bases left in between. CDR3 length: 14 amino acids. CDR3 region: CASSPGNPMGVLTF. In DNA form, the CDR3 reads TGCGCCAGCAGTCCCGGGAACCCGATGGGCGTCCTGACTTTC. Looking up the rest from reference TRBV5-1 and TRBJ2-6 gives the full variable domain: KAGVTQTPRYLIKTRGQQVTLSCSPISGHRSVSWYQQTPGQGLQFLFEYFSETQRNKGNFPGRFSGRQFSNSRSEMNVSTLELGDSALYLCASSPGNPMGVLTFGAGSRLTVL.

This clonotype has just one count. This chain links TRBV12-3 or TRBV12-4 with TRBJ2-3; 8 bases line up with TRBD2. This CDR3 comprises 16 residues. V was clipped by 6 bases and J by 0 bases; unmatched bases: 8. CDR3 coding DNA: TGTGCCAGCAGCCCTACTAGCGGTTCTAGCACAGATACGCAGTATTTT. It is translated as CASSPTSGSSTDTQYF.

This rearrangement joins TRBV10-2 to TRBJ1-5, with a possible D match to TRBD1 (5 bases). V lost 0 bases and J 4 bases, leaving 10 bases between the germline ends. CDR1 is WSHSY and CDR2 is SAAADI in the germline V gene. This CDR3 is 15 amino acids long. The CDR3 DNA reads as TGCGCCAGCAGTGAGTCGGGCGGGGGGAATCAGCCCCAGCATTTT. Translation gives CASSESGGGNQPQHF.

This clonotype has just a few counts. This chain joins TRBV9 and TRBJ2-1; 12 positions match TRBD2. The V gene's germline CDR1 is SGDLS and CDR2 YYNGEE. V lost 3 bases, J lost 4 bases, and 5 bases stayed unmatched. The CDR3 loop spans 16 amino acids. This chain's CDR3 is CASSATSGSSYNEQFF. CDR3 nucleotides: TGTGCCAGCAGCGCGACTAGCGGGAGTTCGTACAATGAGCAGTTCTTC.

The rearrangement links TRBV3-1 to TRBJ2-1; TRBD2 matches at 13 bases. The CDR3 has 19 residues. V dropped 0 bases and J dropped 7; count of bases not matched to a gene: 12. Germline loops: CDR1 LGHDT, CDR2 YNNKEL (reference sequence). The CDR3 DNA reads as TGTGCCAGCAGCCAAGACTCCCTCAGACTAGCGGGGGGAGGGAATGAGCAGTTCTTC. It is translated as CASSQDSLRLAGGGNEQFF.

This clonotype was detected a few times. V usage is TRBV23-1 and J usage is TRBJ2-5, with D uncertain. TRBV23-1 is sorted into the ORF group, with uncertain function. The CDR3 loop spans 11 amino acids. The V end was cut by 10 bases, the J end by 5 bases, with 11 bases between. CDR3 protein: CANPTPETQYF. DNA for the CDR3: TGCGCCAACCCGACACCGGAGACCCAGTACTTC.

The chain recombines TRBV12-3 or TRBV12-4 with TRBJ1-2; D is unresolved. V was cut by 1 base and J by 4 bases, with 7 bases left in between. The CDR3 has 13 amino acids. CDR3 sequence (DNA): TGTGCCAGCAGTTTAGGTAGCATCTATGGCTACACCTTC. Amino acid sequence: CASSLGSIYGYTF.

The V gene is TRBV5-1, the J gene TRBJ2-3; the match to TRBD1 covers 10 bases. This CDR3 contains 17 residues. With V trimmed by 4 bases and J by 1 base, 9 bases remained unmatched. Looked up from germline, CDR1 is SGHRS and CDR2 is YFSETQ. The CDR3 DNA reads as TGCGCCAGCAGCCAAACACGACAGGGGGCTGGCACAGATACGCAGTATTTT. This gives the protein CASSQTRQGAGTDTQYF.

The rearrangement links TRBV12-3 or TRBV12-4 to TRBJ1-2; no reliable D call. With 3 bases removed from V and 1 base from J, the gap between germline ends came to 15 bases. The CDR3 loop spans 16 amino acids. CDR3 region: CASSLGSFAGNYGYTF. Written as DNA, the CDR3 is TGTGCCAGCAGTTTGGGTTCGTTTGCGGGTAACTATGGCTACACCTTC.

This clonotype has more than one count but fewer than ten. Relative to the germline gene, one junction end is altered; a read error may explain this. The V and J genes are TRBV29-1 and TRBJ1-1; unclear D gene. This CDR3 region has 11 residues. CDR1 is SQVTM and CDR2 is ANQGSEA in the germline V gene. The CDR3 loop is CSVARAGPNEF. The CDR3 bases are TGCAGCGTTGCCCGAGCCGGGCCCAACGAGTTT.

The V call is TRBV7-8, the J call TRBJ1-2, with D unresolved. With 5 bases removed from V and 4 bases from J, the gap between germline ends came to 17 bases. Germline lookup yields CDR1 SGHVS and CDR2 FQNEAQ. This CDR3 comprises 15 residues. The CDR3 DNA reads TGTGCCAGCAGCGAACGGGCTCTACCGGGCTATGGCTACACCTTC. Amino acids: CASSERALPGYGYTF.

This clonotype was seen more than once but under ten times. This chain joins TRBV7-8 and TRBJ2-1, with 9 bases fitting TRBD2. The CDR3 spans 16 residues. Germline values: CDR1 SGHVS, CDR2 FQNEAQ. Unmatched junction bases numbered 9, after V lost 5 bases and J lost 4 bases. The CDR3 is CASSDQTSGLYNEQFF. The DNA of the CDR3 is TGTGCCAGCAGCGACCAAACTAGCGGGCTATACAATGAGCAGTTCTTC. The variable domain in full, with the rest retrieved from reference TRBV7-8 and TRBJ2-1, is GAGVSQSPRYKVAKRGQDVALRCDPISGHVSLFWYQQALGQGPEFLTYFQNEAQLDKSGLPSDRFFAERPEGSVSTLKIQRTQQEDSAVYLCASSDQTSGLYNEQFFGPGTRLTVL.

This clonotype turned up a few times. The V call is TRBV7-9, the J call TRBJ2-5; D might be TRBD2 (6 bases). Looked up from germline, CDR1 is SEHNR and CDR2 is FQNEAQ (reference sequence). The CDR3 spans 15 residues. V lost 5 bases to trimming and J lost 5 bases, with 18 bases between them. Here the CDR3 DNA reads TGTGCCAGCAGCCCGAGGGGACTCCACATGGAGACCCAGTACTTC. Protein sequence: CASSPRGLHMETQYF.

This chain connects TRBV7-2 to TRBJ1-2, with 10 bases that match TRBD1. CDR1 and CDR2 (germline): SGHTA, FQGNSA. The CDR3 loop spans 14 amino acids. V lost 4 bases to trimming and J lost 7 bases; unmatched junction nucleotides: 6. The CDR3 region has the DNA TGTGCCAGCAGCTCCCTGGGACAGGGGTCTGGCTACACCTTC. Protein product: CASSSLGQGSGYTF. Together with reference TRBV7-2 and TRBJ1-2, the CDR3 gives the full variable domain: GAGVSQSPSNKVTEKGKDVELRCDPISGHTALYWYRQSLGQGLEFLIYFQGNSAPDKSGLPSDRFSAERTGGSVSTLTIQRTQQEDSAVYLCASSSLGQGSGYTFGSGTRLTVV.

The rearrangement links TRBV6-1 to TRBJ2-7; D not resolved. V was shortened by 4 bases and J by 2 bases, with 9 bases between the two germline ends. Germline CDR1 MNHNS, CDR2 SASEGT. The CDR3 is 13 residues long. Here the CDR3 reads CASSVPGAYEQYF. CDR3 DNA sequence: TGTGCCAGCAGTGTCCCTGGGGCCTACGAGCAGTACTTC.

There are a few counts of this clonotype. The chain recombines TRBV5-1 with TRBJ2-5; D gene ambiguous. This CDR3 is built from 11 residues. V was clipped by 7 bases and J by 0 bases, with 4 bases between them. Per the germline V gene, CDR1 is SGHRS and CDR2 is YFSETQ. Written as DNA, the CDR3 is TGCGCCAGCCAGGACCAAGAGACCCAGTACTTC. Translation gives CASQDQETQYF.

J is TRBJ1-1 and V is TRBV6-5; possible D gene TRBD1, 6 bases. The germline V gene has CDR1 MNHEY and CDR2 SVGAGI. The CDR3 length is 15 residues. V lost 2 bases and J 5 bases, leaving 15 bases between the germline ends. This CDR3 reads CASSYLGHEGTEAFF. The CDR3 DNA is TGTGCCAGCAGTTACCTGGGACACGAGGGGACTGAAGCTTTCTTT.

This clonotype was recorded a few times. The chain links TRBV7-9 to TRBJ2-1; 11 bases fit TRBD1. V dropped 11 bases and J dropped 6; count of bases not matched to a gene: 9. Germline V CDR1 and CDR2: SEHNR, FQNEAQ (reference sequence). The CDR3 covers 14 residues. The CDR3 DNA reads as TGTGCCTCTTGGACAGGGGGCATTGCCAATGAGCAGTTCTTC. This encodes CASWTGGIANEQFF.